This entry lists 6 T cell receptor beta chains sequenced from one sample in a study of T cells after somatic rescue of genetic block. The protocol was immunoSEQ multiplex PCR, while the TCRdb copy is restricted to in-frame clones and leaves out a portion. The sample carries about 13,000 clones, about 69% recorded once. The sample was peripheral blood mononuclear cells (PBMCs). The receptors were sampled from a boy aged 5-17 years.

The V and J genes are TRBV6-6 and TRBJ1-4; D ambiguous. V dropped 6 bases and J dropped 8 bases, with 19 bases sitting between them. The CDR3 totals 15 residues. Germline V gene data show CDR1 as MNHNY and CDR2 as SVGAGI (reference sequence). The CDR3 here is CASRARGRLYEKLFF. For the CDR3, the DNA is TGTGCCAGCAGGGCTCGAGGGAGGCTATACGAAAAACTGTTTTTT.

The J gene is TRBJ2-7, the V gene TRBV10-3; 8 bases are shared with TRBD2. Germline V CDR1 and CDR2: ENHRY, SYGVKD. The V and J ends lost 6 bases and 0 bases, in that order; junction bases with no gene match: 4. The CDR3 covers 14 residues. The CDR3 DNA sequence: TGTGCCATCAGCGCTAGCGGGCCCTCCTACGAGCAGTACTTC. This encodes CAISASGPSYEQYF.

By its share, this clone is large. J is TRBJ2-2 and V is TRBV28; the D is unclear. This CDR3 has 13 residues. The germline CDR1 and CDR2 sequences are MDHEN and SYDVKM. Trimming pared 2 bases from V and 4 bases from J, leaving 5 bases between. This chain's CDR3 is CASSLTSTGELFF. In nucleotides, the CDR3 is TGTGCCAGCAGTTTAACGAGCACCGGGGAGCTGTTTTTT.

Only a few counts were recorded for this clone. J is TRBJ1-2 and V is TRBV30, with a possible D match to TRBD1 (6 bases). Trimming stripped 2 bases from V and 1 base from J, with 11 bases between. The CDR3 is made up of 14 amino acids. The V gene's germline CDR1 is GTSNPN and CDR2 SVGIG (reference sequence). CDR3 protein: CAWSRQALNYGYTF. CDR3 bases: TGTGCCTGGAGTCGACAGGCTCTTAACTATGGCTACACCTTC.

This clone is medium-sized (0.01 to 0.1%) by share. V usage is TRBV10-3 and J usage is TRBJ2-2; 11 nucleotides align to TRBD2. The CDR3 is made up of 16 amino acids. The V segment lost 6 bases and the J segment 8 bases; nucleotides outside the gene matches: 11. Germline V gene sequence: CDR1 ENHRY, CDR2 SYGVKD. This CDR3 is CAISTSGGQEWGELFF. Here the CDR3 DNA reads TGTGCCATCAGCACTAGCGGGGGCCAAGAGTGGGGGGAGCTGTTTTTT.

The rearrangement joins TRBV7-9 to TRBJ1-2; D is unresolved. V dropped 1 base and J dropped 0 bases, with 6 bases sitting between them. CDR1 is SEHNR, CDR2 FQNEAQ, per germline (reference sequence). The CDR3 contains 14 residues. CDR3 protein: CASSLGDSNYGYTF. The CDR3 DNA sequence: TGTGCCAGCAGCTTAGGAGATTCTAACTATGGCTACACCTTC.